This T cell receptor (beta chain) was observed in a study of blood T cell repertoires in COVID-19 (dated by TCRdb to the early 2020s). In terms of the full investigation: The collaborator samples originated in the United States, Italy and Spain and spanned the acute and convalescent phases of COVID-19. The prospective study material was composed of cDNA or gDNA derived from T cells, B-cell-depleted T cells, or PBMCs. The repertoires were released in a freely available public database intended as a resource for research on the immune response to SARS-CoV-2. Samples were obtained from the ongoing ImmuneRACE study (first 160 participants) and from 1,254 subjects provided by 6 global collaborators. Nearly every sample came with metadata listing a de-identified subject ID, COVID-19 status, age in years and sex. HLA class I and class II types, where available, came from metadata supplied by the sample provider rather than from assay-based typing. Deeply sampled blood TCRbeta repertoires from subjects exposed to, actively infected with, or recovered from COVID-19 were included in the dataset.

Paper-wide results and their limitations: How much clinical and demographic metadata was included differed by source and by participant, and the metadata was provided uncurated.

The junction carries 10 bases between V and J, which are trimmed by 1 base and 7 bases respectively. Sequences SEHNR (CDR1) and FQNEAQ (CDR2) are obtained from the germline V gene (reference sequence). From the cysteine through the phenylalanine, the CDR3 covers 13 amino acids. The entry retains the CDR3 DNA only, 39 bases that are in frame from base 1. With respect to this clone: The target of this receptor is not known. Base qualities are not provided; no much larger clone lies one nucleotide away.

Collaborating institutions collected whole blood in K2EDTA tubes following their own protocols. For TCRbeta analysis, collaborators shipped samples as frozen whole blood, isolated PBMCs, or DNA extracted from either of those sample types. The immunoSEQ Assay, a bias-controlled multiplex PCR, was used to amplify TCRbeta CDR3 regions from genomic DNA. The source study handled its data this way. Nucleated cell counts per sample were estimated from amplification of reference gene primers within the assay. To quantify the absolute abundance of each unique TCRbeta CDR3 rearrangement, sequence reads were collapsed and filtered. Productive Simpson clonality was computed per sample as the square root of Simpson's diversity index over productive rearrangements. TCRdb re-hosts the immuneACCESS table, in-frame sequences only. Its copies lack some clones; in the studies checked, an unresolved V gene accounts for under half of them, and the cause for the rest is not known. That table furnishes V, J and clone size, whereas the DNA furnished D and trimming. For this sample the table gives about 220,000 clones, of which around 84% were detected only once. The biggest ten clones account for roughly 8.7% of the sample.

The TCR originated in a man aged 45-65 years with active or convalescent COVID-19. Specimen: peripheral blood. The chain is assembled from TRBV7-9 and TRBJ1-2, with a tentative D gene TRBD1 over 5 matching bases. The nucleotide sequence is TGTGCCAGCAGCTTAGTCCAGGGAGGTGGCTACACCTTC. This yields the protein CASSLVQGGGYTF. The CDR3, completed at both ends by the reference TRBV7-9 and TRBJ1-2 genes, gives the full variable domain DTGVSQNPRHKITKRGQNVTFRCDPISEHNRLYWYRQTLGQGPEFLTYFQNEAQLEKSRLLSDRFSAERPKGSFSTLEIQRTEQGDSAMYLCASSLVQGGGYTFGSGTRLTVV.